This is a list of T cell receptor beta chains from one sample in a study of beta chain features in type 1 diabetes. Clones were sequenced by immunoSEQ multiplex PCR, and TCRdb holds only the in-frame ones, with some missing. The sample records over 500,000 clones, about 16% being singletons. The sequenced material came from naive CD4+ T cells from blood. Receptors originate from a man in his late teens or twenties in good health. Each CDR3 is given with its conserved first and last residue. D genes are given only for firm matches. Where a row states a size, it is once, few, many or the class of an expanded clone; other rows omit it.

size	V	D	length	J	CDR3	DNA
once	TRBV18	NA	19	TRBJ2-6	CASSPQGGTLISGANVLTF	TGTGCCAGCTCACCACAGGGCGGGACGTTAATCTCTGGGGCCAACGTCCTGACTTTC
few	TRBV4-3	TRBD1	16	TRBJ2-3	CASSLNRGIRTDTQYF	TGCGCCAGCAGCCTGAACAGGGGAATCCGAACAGATACGCAGTATTTT
NA	TRBV29-1	TRBD2	12	TRBJ2-7	CSGFSGRDEQYF	TGCAGCGGATTTAGCGGGAGAGACGAGCAGTACTTC
few	TRBV7-6	TRBD1	15	TRBJ2-5	CASSQTGTGQETQYF	TGTGCCAGCAGCCAAACCGGGACAGGGCAAGAGACCCAGTACTTC
few	TRBV13	TRBD2	15	TRBJ2-7	CASKLAGTPPYEQYF	TGTGCCAGCAAGCTAGCGGGCACTCCACCCTACGAGCAGTACTTC
few	TRBV15	NA	14	TRBJ1-1	CATSRGLTIQEAFF	TGTGCCACCAGCAGAGGATTGACAATCCAAGAAGCTTTCTTT
NA	TRBV7-9	TRBD2	16	TRBJ2-3	CASSPLAGAFGDTQYF	TGTGCCAGCAGCCCACTAGCGGGAGCTTTTGGAGATACGCAGTATTTT
few	TRBV7-2	NA	15	TRBJ2-7	CASSTRSALRPEQYF	TGTGCCAGCAGCACGCGGAGCGCTCTACGTCCCGAGCAGTACTTC
few	TRBV6-6	NA	15	TRBJ2-1	CASSSGRAAYNEQFF	TGTGCCAGCAGTTCCGGACGGGCCGCGTACAATGAGCAGTTCTTC
once	TRBV6-5	NA	14	TRBJ2-7	CASSYSRSSYEQYF	TGTGCCAGCAGTTACTCCAGGAGCTCCTACGAGCAGTACTTC
NA	TRBV7-3	TRBD1	17	TRBJ1-2	CASSATGGGPPDYGYTF	TGTGCCAGCAGCGCCACAGGGGGCGGGCCCCCTGACTATGGCTACACCTTC
NA	TRBV28	TRBD1	16	TRBJ1-6	CASRHRFGQGGSPLHF	TGTGCCAGCAGGCACCGGTTTGGACAGGGGGGTTCACCCCTCCACTTT
NA	TRBV10-3	TRBD2	15	TRBJ2-5	CAISEQGLAEETQYF	TGTGCCATCAGTGAGCAGGGACTAGCGGAAGAGACCCAGTACTTC
NA	TRBV5-6	NA	15	TRBJ2-2	CASSLGRLNTGELFF	TGTGCCAGCAGCTTAGGCAGGCTGAACACCGGGGAGCTGTTTTTT
NA	TRBV18	TRBD1	17	TRBJ2-3	CASSPRTGGRSTDTQYF	TGTGCCAGCTCACCAAGGACAGGGGGCCGGAGCACAGATACGCAGTATTTT
NA	TRBV4-3	NA	13	TRBJ1-5	CASSQEPGQPQHF	TGCGCCAGCAGCCAAGAACCAGGTCAGCCCCAGCATTTT
few	TRBV2	NA	13	TRBJ1-4	CASSPMTVEKLFF	TGTGCCAGCAGCCCTATGACAGTTGAAAAACTGTTTTTT
few	TRBV6-5	TRBD2	15	TRBJ2-7	CASSYSTSASYEQYF	TGTGCCAGCAGTTACTCGACTAGCGCTTCCTACGAGCAGTACTTC
NA	TRBV19	TRBD1	16	TRBJ2-2	CASSRGQGASTGELFF	TGTGCCAGTAGCCGGGGACAGGGGGCTTCAACCGGGGAGCTGTTTTTT
few	TRBV7-6	NA	12	TRBJ1-3	CASSANGNTIYF	TGTGCCAGCAGCGCGAATGGAAACACCATATATTTT
few	TRBV9	NA	13	TRBJ1-2	CASSVSAVNGYTF	TGTGCCAGCAGCGTCAGTGCGGTCAATGGCTACACCTTC
NA	TRBV9	TRBD2	21	TRBJ2-1	CASSVDRPSGRRKGSYNEQFF	TGTGCCAGCAGCGTAGATAGACCTAGCGGGAGGAGGAAGGGCTCCTACAATGAGCAGTTCTTC
NA	TRBV5-1	NA	15	TRBJ2-5	CASSLGTGGAETQYF	TGCGCCAGCAGCTTGGGCACTGGGGGCGCGGAGACCCAGTACTTC
NA	TRBV14	NA	14	TRBJ2-7	CASSQTRESYEQYF	TGTGCCAGCAGCCAAACCAGGGAGTCCTACGAGCAGTACTTC
few	TRBV7-8	NA	14	TRBJ1-3	CASSYGTAGNTIYF	TGTGCCAGCAGTTACGGGACGGCTGGAAACACCATATATTTT
few	TRBV14	TRBD2	15	TRBJ2-5	CASSVLGGRQETQYF	TGTGCCAGCAGCGTATTGGGCGGGAGGCAAGAGACCCAGTACTTC
NA	TRBV4-2	TRBD1	15	TRBJ1-2	CASSQRQGADYGYTF	TGTGCCAGCAGCCAGCGACAGGGGGCCGACTATGGCTACACCTTC
NA	TRBV7-2	NA	17	TRBJ1-2	CASSLAPGQPYNYGYTF	TGTGCCAGCAGCTTAGCCCCCGGGCAGCCTTATAACTATGGCTACACCTTC
few	TRBV25-1	TRBD1	15	TRBJ2-7	CASSSDRISSYEQYF	TGTGCCAGCAGTTCGGACAGGATCAGCTCCTACGAGCAGTACTTC
few	TRBV5-1	TRBD1	14	TRBJ2-4	CASSVRDRKNIQYF	TGCGCCAGCAGCGTCCGGGACAGGAAAAACATTCAGTACTTC
NA	TRBV28	NA	16	TRBJ1-6	CASSWEASLRGSPLHF	TGTGCCAGCAGCTGGGAGGCCAGCCTTCGAGGTTCACCCCTCCACTTT
few	TRBV5-1	NA	15	TRBJ2-3	CASSLGHSSTDTQYF	TGCGCCAGCAGCTTGGGACACAGTAGCACAGATACGCAGTATTTT
NA	TRBV19	TRBD1	15	TRBJ2-7	CASSNWRQGRNEQYF	TGTGCCAGTAGTAATTGGAGACAGGGTCGAAACGAGCAGTACTTC
NA	TRBV7-9	NA	14	TRBJ1-3	CASSFSGDGNTIYF	TGTGCCAGCAGCTTTTCAGGGGACGGAAACACCATATATTTT
NA	TRBV18	TRBD2	17	TRBJ2-5	CASSPRTSGRTRETQYF	TGTGCCAGCTCACCAAGGACTAGCGGGAGGACCAGAGAGACCCAGTACTTC
few	TRBV7-2	NA	14	TRBJ1-1	CASSSELSNTEAFF	TGTGCCAGCAGCTCCGAACTCTCGAACACTGAAGCTTTCTTT
NA	TRBV14	TRBD1	13	TRBJ1-1	CASSLLDRAEAFF	TGTGCCAGCAGCCTCTTGGACAGGGCTGAAGCTTTCTTT
few	TRBV5-1	NA	14	TRBJ2-5	CASSLASLVETQYF	TGCGCCAGCAGCTTGGCTAGCCTGGTGGAGACCCAGTACTTC
few	TRBV7-9	TRBD1	15	TRBJ1-2	CASRPLKQGVYGYTF	TGTGCCAGCAGACCGTTGAAACAGGGGGTTTATGGCTACACCTTC
NA	TRBV16	TRBD1	18	TRBJ2-7	CASSRLLSLTGNPYEQYF	TGTGCCAGCAGCCGGCTTCTTAGTTTGACAGGGAACCCCTACGAGCAGTACTTC
few	TRBV7-9	NA	16	TRBJ2-1	CASSLRGQFIDNEQFF	TGTGCCAGCAGCTTAAGAGGGCAATTCATCGACAATGAGCAGTTCTTC
NA	TRBV7-3	NA	13	TRBJ2-3	CASSPSGGDTQYF	TGTGCCAGCAGCCCAAGTGGAGGGGATACGCAGTATTTT
few	TRBV7-3	TRBD1	16	TRBJ2-5	CASSSLGQGAKETQYF	TGTGCCAGCAGCTCTCTGGGACAGGGGGCGAAGGAGACCCAGTACTTC
NA	TRBV27	NA	15	TRBJ2-7	CASSLAGDRNYEQYF	TGTGCCAGCAGTTTAGCCGGGGATCGTAACTACGAGCAGTACTTC
few	TRBV20-1	NA	10	TRBJ2-1	CSATMGGPFF	TGCAGTGCTACTATGGGGGGCCCATTCTTC
NA	TRBV2	NA	13	TRBJ1-2	CASTYHSGYGYTF	TGTGCCAGCACCTATCACAGCGGCTATGGCTACACCTTC
few	TRBV5-6	NA	15	TRBJ1-3	CASSPEGGLGNTIYF	TGTGCCAGCAGCCCTGAGGGGGGGCTTGGAAACACCATATATTTT
NA	TRBV9	TRBD1	15	TRBJ2-2	CASSGQQGAGGELFF	TGTGCCAGCAGCGGTCAACAGGGGGCTGGCGGGGAGCTGTTTTTT
NA	TRBV19	NA	13	TRBJ1-2	CASRPPGQVGYTF	TGTGCCAGTAGGCCCCCGGGACAAGTGGGCTACACCTTC
few	TRBV5-1	TRBD2	16	TRBJ2-2	CASSLESGTNTGELFF	TGCGCCAGCAGCTTGGAAAGCGGGACGAACACCGGGGAGCTGTTTTTT
NA	TRBV5-4	NA	13	TRBJ2-2	CASSPSGSGELFF	TGTGCCAGCAGCCCCAGCGGCTCCGGGGAGCTGTTTTTT
few	TRBV5-1	NA	15	TRBJ1-1	CASSLGGRMNTEAFF	TGCGCCAGCAGCTTGGGAGGCCGGATGAACACTGAAGCTTTCTTT
NA	TRBV7-9	NA	15	TRBJ2-1	CASSPFALTHNEQFF	TGTGCCAGCAGCCCTTTTGCCCTGACCCACAATGAGCAGTTCTTC